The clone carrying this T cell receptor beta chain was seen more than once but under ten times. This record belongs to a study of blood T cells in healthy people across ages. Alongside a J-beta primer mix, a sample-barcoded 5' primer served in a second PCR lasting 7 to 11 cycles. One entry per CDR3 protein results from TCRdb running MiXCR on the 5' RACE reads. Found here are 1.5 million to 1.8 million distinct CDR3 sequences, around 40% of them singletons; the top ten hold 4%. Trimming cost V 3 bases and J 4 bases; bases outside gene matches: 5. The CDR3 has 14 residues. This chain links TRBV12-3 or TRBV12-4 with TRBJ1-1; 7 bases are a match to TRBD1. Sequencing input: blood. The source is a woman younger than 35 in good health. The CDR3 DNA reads TGTGCCAGCAGTTTTCGACAGGGTATCACTGAAGCTTTCTTT. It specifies CASSFRQGITEAFF.